This paragraph covers one TCR beta chain sequence. These data belong to a study of blood T cell repertoires in COVID-19. Here immunoSEQ multiplex PCR was the method, and the copy in TCRdb shows in-frame clones only, minus some. The sample contains 350,000 to 450,000 clones, approximately 90% of which appear only once. The CDR3 runs to 15 residues. The junction had 4 bases not matched to a gene; V was cut back by 1 base and J by 6 bases. CDR1 is KGHDR, CDR2 SFDVKD, per germline. The material sequenced was PBMCs or T cells enriched from blood (not recorded which). The chain recombines TRBV24-1 with TRBJ2-1; TRBD2 matches at 8 bases. This sequence was found in a woman between 35 and 50 years old who had been exposed to COVID-19. CDR3 in amino acids: CATSDLGGGPNEQFF. The CDR3 DNA sequence: TGTGCCACCAGTGATTTAGGCGGGGGGCCCAATGAGCAGTTCTTC.